This T cell receptor beta chain was sequenced for a study of cytomegalovirus exposure and HLA in healthy donors. General study points: Specificity of a few CMV-associated chains for CMV antigens was verified in vitro. Cytomegalovirus association was assigned to approximately 180 TCR beta chains. Reports described diagnosis of cytomegalovirus status by the classifier as highly specific and sensitive.

Profiled with immunoSEQ multiplex PCR; TCRdb holds only in-frame clones, not every one. The data show hundreds of thousands of clones, about nine tenths seen once. With regard to this clone: Its antigen remains unidentified.

The specimen was PBMCs. The receptor was isolated from a woman aged 18-29 years in good health and CMV-seronegative.

The CDR3 loop is CASSVVRVEEQYF. The DNA for the CDR3 is TGTGCCAGCAGTGTTGTAAGAGTCGAGGAGCAGTACTTC. The chain joins TRBV2 to TRBJ2-7; D is unresolved. Germline loops: CDR1 SNHLY, CDR2 FYNNEI. V lost 4 bases and J 7 bases, leaving 14 bases between the germline ends. The CDR3 totals 13 residues.